This entry lists 15 T cell receptor beta chains sequenced from one sample in a study of cytotoxic CD8 clonotypes in ibrutinib-treated CLL (dated by TCRdb to the early 2020s). Libraries were made using the immunoSEQ multiplex PCR assay. TCRdb re-hosts the immuneACCESS table, in-frame sequences only. Its copies lack some clones; in the studies checked, an unresolved V gene accounts for under half of them, and the cause for the rest is not known. The sample table shows some 200,000 clones, and 79% are seen once. More than 9.5% of the sample lies in the top ten. The time point label for this specimen denotes: about 11 months on ibrutinib. Sequencing used PBMCs, obtained after 12 months of ibrutinib treatment. The source of these receptors is a human donor with chronic lymphocytic leukemia.

The chain joins TRBV7-9 to TRBJ2-5; maybe TRBD2 (5 bases). This CDR3 spans 13 amino acids. The V end was cut by 3 bases, the J end by 4 bases, with 9 bases between. Per germline, CDR1 SEHNR and CDR2 FQNEAQ (reference sequence). CDR3 DNA: TGTGCCAGCAGCTTCCCCGGGGTAGAGACCCAGTACTTC. Translated, it gives CASSFPGVETQYF.

The chain has TRBV2 and TRBJ1-3; TRBD1 might be the D (5 bases). This CDR3 spans 15 amino acids. Between the trimmed V and J ends, which lost 4 bases and 0 bases, there was a span of 10 bases. Germline CDR1 is SNHLY and CDR2 is FYNNEI. The CDR3 region is CASSVRGTSGNTIYF. As DNA, the CDR3 is TGTGCCAGCAGTGTGCGGGGGACCTCTGGAAACACCATATATTTT.

The chain recombines TRBV6-1 with TRBJ2-7, with 9 nucleotides matching TRBD2. From germline, CDR1 is MNHNS and CDR2 SASEGT. V gave up 2 bases and J gave up 6 bases; unmatched junction bases: 11. This CDR3 region has 16 residues. In DNA, the CDR3 is TGTGCCAGCAGTGAACCCGGGGTAGCGGGAGCTTTCGAGCAGTACTTC. Protein product: CASSEPGVAGAFEQYF.

The chain combines TRBV18 with TRBJ1-1, with 9 bases aligning to TRBD1. The germline V gene encodes CDR1 KGHSH and CDR2 LQKENI. The V segment lost 4 bases and the J segment 7 bases; nucleotides outside the gene matches: 10. This CDR3 region has 15 residues. CDR3 sequence: CASSLAGTGTIEAFF. CDR3 nucleotide sequence: TGTGCCAGCTCACTAGCCGGGACAGGGACAATTGAAGCTTTCTTT.

The chain employs TRBV19 and TRBJ2-5; unclear D gene. Germline CDR1 and CDR2: LNHDA and SQIVND (reference sequence). This CDR3 spans 14 amino acids. Trimming pared 2 bases from V and 5 bases from J, leaving 12 bases between. As DNA, the CDR3 is TGTGCCAGTAGTATAAAAGGTATGGGGGAGACCCAGTACTTC. Translation: CASSIKGMGETQYF.

CDR3: CATSNREYTEAFF. For the CDR3, the DNA is TGTGCCACCAGCAACCGGGAGTACACTGAAGCTTTCTTT. J is TRBJ1-1 and V is TRBV15, with D unresolved. Trimming cost V 4 bases and J 3 bases, with 9 bases left between them. The CDR3 is 13 residues long. Germline V lookup: CDR1 LNHNV, CDR2 YYDKDF (reference sequence).

The chain is built from TRBV27 and TRBJ2-7; either TRBD1 or TRBD2 may supply D (6 bases each). V lost 0 bases and J 4 bases, leaving 13 bases between the germline ends. The CDR3 has 15 residues. Germline loops: CDR1 MNHEY, CDR2 SMNVEV (reference sequence). CDR3 residues: CASSLSWGAGYEQYF. The CDR3 DNA reads as TGTGCCAGCAGTTTATCGTGGGGGGCCGGTTACGAGCAGTACTTC.

V gene TRBV11-3 combines with J gene TRBJ2-3; 12 nucleotides align to TRBD2. The CDR3 is 16 residues long. V was pared by 5 bases and J by 0 bases, with 3 bases of the junction left unmatched. Per the germline V gene, CDR1 is SGHNT and CDR2 is YENEEA. The CDR3 protein is CASSPGTSGSTDTQYF. CDR3 nucleotides: TGTGCCAGCAGCCCAGGGACTAGCGGGAGCACAGATACGCAGTATTTT.

This chain uses TRBV4-2 with TRBJ1-1; tentatively, D is TRBD1 (6 bases). This CDR3 has 15 amino acids. Germline V gene lookup returns CDR1 LGHNA and CDR2 YNFKEQ. The germline V and J ends were trimmed by 0 bases and 4 bases, with 12 bases remaining between them. This CDR3 is CASSQDQQGGTEAFF. The CDR3 DNA follows: TGTGCCAGCAGCCAAGATCAACAGGGCGGCACTGAAGCTTTCTTT.

This clone was observed a few times. CDR3 region: CASSAEGQGFAENTEAFF. DNA for the CDR3: TGTGCCAGTAGCGCGGAGGGTCAGGGGTTCGCGGAGAACACTGAAGCTTTCTTT. The genes are TRBV19 and TRBJ1-1, with TRBD1 as a possible D gene (6 bases). The V end lost 6 bases, the J end lost 1 base, and 24 bases lay between the germline ends. Germline V gene data show CDR1 as LNHDA and CDR2 as SQIVND (reference sequence). CDR3 length: 18 residues. The full variable domain, its missing parts supplied by reference TRBV19 and TRBJ1-1, is DGGITQSPKYLFRKEGQNVTLSCEQNLNHDAMYWYRQDPGQGLRLIYYSQIVNDFQKGDIAEGYSVSREKKESFPLTVTSAQKNPTAFYLCASSAEGQGFAENTEAFFGQGTRLTVV.

This chain joins TRBV10-2 and TRBJ2-1; 14 bases are shared with TRBD2. The trim removed 6 bases at V and 6 bases at J, leaving 10 bases unmatched. CDR1 WSHSY and CDR2 SAAADI come from the germline V gene. This CDR3 is 17 amino acids long. The CDR3 nucleotides are TGCGCCAGCAGGGGACAGCTAGGACTAGCGGGAGGCAATGAGCAGTTCTTC. This sequence encodes CASRGQLGLAGGNEQFF.

This chain links TRBV4-2 with TRBJ2-6, with no clear D. Trimming shortened V by 0 bases and J by 3 bases, and 12 bases separated the two germline ends. The length of the CDR3 is 17 residues. Germline lookup yields CDR1 LGHNA and CDR2 YNFKEQ. The CDR3 here is CASSQDSTRFGANVLTF. CDR3 sequence (DNA): TGTGCCAGCAGCCAAGATTCTACCCGATTTGGGGCCAACGTCCTGACTTTC.

This sequence joins TRBV30 and TRBJ1-5; D is unclear. The CDR3 totals 13 residues. Per germline, CDR1 GTSNPN and CDR2 SVGIG (reference sequence). V was shortened by 5 bases and J by 0 bases, with 8 bases between the two germline ends. CDR3 nucleotides: TGTGCCTGGGCTTTCTATAGCAATCAGCCCCAGCATTTT. It translates to CAWAFYSNQPQHF.

V usage is TRBV28 and J usage is TRBJ2-5; D assignment may be TRBD1 or TRBD2 (5 bases each). The CDR3 has 16 amino acids. The V and J ends lost 2 bases and 2 bases respectively, with 15 bases between them. Looked up from germline, CDR1 is MDHEN and CDR2 is SYDVKM. CDR3 region: CASSLIGLGRQETQYF. For the CDR3, the DNA is TGTGCCAGCAGTTTAATCGGACTGGGGCGGCAAGAGACCCAGTACTTC.

The chain links TRBV9 to TRBJ2-7; D gene unclear. Trimming took off 3 bases at V and 3 bases at J, with 10 bases between the two ends. From germline, CDR1 is SGDLS and CDR2 YYNGEE. The CDR3 is made up of 13 amino acids. This CDR3 is CASSATPGYEQYF. CDR3 DNA: TGTGCCAGCAGCGCGACTCCGGGCTACGAGCAGTACTTC. Filled out from reference TRBV9 and TRBJ2-7, the complete variable domain reads DSGVTQTPKHLITATGQRVTLRCSPRSGDLSVYWYQQSLDQGLQFLIQYYNGEERAKGNILERFSAQQFPDLHSELNLSSLELGDSALYFCASSATPGYEQYFGPGTRLTVT.